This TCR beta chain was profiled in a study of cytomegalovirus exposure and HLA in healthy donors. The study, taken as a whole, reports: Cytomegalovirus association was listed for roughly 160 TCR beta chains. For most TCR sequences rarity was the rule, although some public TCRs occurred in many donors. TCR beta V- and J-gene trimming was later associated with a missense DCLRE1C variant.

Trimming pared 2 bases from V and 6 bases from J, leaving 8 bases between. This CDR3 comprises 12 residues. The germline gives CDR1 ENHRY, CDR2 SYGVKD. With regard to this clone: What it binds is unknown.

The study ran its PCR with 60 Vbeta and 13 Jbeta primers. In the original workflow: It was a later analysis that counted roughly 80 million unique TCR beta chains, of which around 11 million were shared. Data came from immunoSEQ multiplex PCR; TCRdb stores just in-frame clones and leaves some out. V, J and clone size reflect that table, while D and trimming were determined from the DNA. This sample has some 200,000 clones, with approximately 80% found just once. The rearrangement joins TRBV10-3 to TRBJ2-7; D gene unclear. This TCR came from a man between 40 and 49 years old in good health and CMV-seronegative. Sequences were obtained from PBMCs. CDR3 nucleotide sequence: TGTGCCATCAGTGAGCAACGGTCCGAGCAGTACTTC. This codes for CAISEQRSEQYF.